This entry lists 23 T cell receptor beta chains sequenced from one sample in a study of response to subunit inactivated influenza vaccine. A single record per CDR3 protein comes from TCRdb applying MiXCR to the RT-PCR reads. This sample has about 520,000 distinct CDR3 sequences; roughly 7.6% occur once, and the top ten carry about an eighth. The material was PBMCs from blood, obtained 23 to 25 months after vaccination. Every receptor here comes from a man in his fifties or sixties who received an inactivated influenza vaccine.

J is TRBJ2-1 and V is TRBV29-1; 12 bases are shared with TRBD2. The CDR3 length is 17 residues. Losses at the gene ends were 0 bases for V and 4 bases for J; bases not matched to a gene: 7. In germline, CDR1 is SQVTM, CDR2 ANQGSEA. The CDR3 DNA follows: TGCAGCGTTGAAGATCCGCTAGCGGGAGGGAGGTACAATGAGCAGTTCTTC. It translates to CSVEDPLAGGRYNEQFF.

This clonotype came up many times. This chain connects TRBV12-3 or TRBV12-4 to TRBJ1-3; D perhaps matches TRBD1 (5 bases). Trimming pared 5 bases from V and 0 bases from J, leaving 11 bases between. The CDR3 contains 15 residues. The CDR3 DNA follows: TGTGCCAGCAGTCGAACAGGATCCTCTGGAAACACCATATATTTT. Translated, it gives CASSRTGSSGNTIYF.

The J gene is TRBJ2-1, the V gene TRBV20-1; the D call may be TRBD1 or TRBD2 (6 bases each). The CDR3 has 18 residues. CDR1 is DFQATT, CDR2 SNEGSKA, per germline (reference sequence). The V end lost 0 bases, the J end lost 0 bases, and 18 bases lay between the germline ends. In DNA form, the CDR3 reads TGCAGTGCTAGAGACCCAACCCCGGGGGCCAGCTCCTACAATGAGCAGTTCTTC. It codes for CSARDPTPGASSYNEQFF.

The table lists this clonotype with many counts. The CDR3 DNA reads as TGCAGCGTTGGGGCTAGCGGGGGACAAGAGACCCAGTACTTC. As protein: CSVGASGGQETQYF. This chain connects TRBV29-1 to TRBJ2-5; 10 bases are shared with TRBD2. The V gene end was trimmed by 4 bases and the J gene end by 2 bases; junction bases not matched to a gene: 4. The CDR3 consists of 14 residues. CDR1 and CDR2 (germline): SQVTM, ANQGSEA.

Remarks on this clonotype: A much larger clone differs from this one at a single base, so this may be a read error. The J gene is TRBJ2-3, the V gene TRBV20-1; 13 nucleotides line up with TRBD2. Germline CDR1 reads DFQATT; CDR2 reads SNEGSKA (reference sequence). CDR3 length: 17 amino acids. CDR3 protein: CCARLGTSGGEGDTQYF. The CDR3 nucleotides are TGCTGTGCTAGACTGGGAACTAGCGGGGGGGAGGGAGATACGCAGTATTTT.

This clonotype was counted many times. The rearrangement links TRBV15 to TRBJ2-5; weak D call: TRBD1 (6 bases). Germline V gene data show CDR1 as LNHNV and CDR2 as YYDKDF (reference sequence). The CDR3 length is 12 residues. With 4 bases removed from V and 4 bases from J, the gap between germline ends came to 7 bases. CDR3 sequence: CATSTTGETQYF. CDR3 DNA: TGTGCCACCAGCACGACAGGAGAGACCCAGTACTTC.

The table lists this clonotype with a few counts. This chain connects TRBV4-3 to TRBJ1-2, with a weak D call TRBD1 (6 bases). This CDR3 contains 16 residues. V was shortened by 2 bases and J by 8 bases, with 21 bases between the two germline ends. CDR1 LGHNA and CDR2 YSLEER come from the germline V gene. The CDR3 here is CASSQTGAWGGGGYTF. The DNA for the CDR3 is TGCGCCAGCAGCCAAACGGGGGCGTGGGGGGGAGGGGGCTACACCTTC.

The chain joins TRBV14 to TRBJ1-2, with D tentatively TRBD1 (5 bases). V was clipped by 1 base and J by 7 bases, with 10 bases between them. Germline V CDR1 and CDR2: SGHDN, FVKESK. This CDR3 region has 13 residues. Here the CDR3 DNA reads TGTGCCAGCAGCCAAGCATGGGGGTCTGGCTACACCTTC. It encodes CASSQAWGSGYTF. Full variable domain (rest looked up from reference TRBV14 and TRBJ1-2): EAGVTQFPSHSVIEKGQTVTLRCDPISGHDNLYWYRRVMGKEIKFLLHFVKESKQDESGMPNNRFLAERTGGTYSTLKVQPAELEDSGVYFCASSQAWGSGYTFGSGTRLTVV.

This clonotype was picked up a small number of times. The CDR3 sequence: CASSLVVGSSYNEQFF. CDR3 DNA: TGCGCCAGCAGCTTGGTGGTGGGGAGCTCCTACAATGAGCAGTTCTTC. J is TRBJ2-1 and V is TRBV5-1, with a possible D match to TRBD2 (5 bases). Germline V gives CDR1 SGHRS, CDR2 YFSETQ. Trimming removed 0 bases at V and 0 bases at J, with 10 bases between. The CDR3 consists of 16 residues.

This clonotype has a count of ten or more. The chain uses TRBV3-1 and TRBJ1-5, with TRBD1 matching 7 bases. J was trimmed by 2 bases and V by 3 bases; bases with no gene match: 7. The CDR3 covers 16 residues. The germline gives CDR1 LGHDT, CDR2 YNNKEL (reference sequence). Here the CDR3 reads CASSQVRGTGNQPQHF. The CDR3 DNA reads as TGTGCCAGCAGCCAGGTCAGGGGGACGGGCAATCAGCCCCAGCATTTT.

The V gene is TRBV9, the J gene TRBJ2-1, with 7 bases lining up with TRBD2. CDR3 length: 16 amino acids. The ends lost 3 bases at V and 0 bases at J; junction bases unmatched: 6. Germline CDR1 and CDR2: SGDLS and YYNGEE. The DNA for the CDR3 is TGTGCCAGCAGCGAACTAGCGCGTAGCTCCTACAATGAGCAGTTCTTC. Its protein is CASSELARSSYNEQFF.

This chain links TRBV7-6 with TRBJ2-1; 9 bases are a match to TRBD2. Germline V gives CDR1 SGHVS, CDR2 FNYEAQ. The V segment lost 6 bases and the J segment 5 bases; nucleotides outside the gene matches: 5. The CDR3 is made up of 14 amino acids. CDR3 residues: CASRLAGSNNEQFF. The CDR3 coding sequence is TGTGCCAGCAGGCTAGCGGGATCTAACAATGAGCAGTTCTTC.

Turning to this clonotype: At one end the junction does not follow the germline gene, possibly because of a read error. This chain connects TRBV4-3 to TRBJ2-4; D may match TRBD1 or TRBD2 (5 bases each). CDR1 and CDR2 from the germline V gene are LGHNA and YSLEER. This CDR3 is built from 15 residues. This chain's CDR3 is CASSQGLGGGNIQYF. The DNA for the CDR3 is TGCGCCAGCAGCCAAGGGTTGGGTGGGGGAAACATCCAGTACTTC.

This clonotype was detected only a few times. The chain uses TRBV5-6 and TRBJ2-1; D possibly corresponds to TRBD1 (5 bases). Germline V gene sequence: CDR1 SGHDT, CDR2 YYEEEE. Trimming stripped 4 bases from V and 8 bases from J, with 16 bases between. This CDR3 comprises 14 residues. CDR3 sequence reads: CASSQTAGIDEQFF. The CDR3 DNA sequence: TGTGCCAGCAGCCAAACGGCAGGGATCGATGAGCAGTTCTTC.

Note on this clonotype: A read error may account for a junction end that differs from germline. This chain uses TRBV10-3 with TRBJ1-3; tentative D call: TRBD1 (5 bases). The CDR3 runs to 13 residues. Germline CDR1 and CDR2: ENHRY and SYGVKD. In nucleotides, the CDR3 is TGTGCCACCAGTGTGGGACTACAAAACACCATATATTTT. Protein sequence: CATSVGLQNTIYF.

In this sample, this clonotype turned up many times. The chain carries TRBV20-1 and TRBJ2-2, with TRBD2 matching over 8 bases. Germline CDR1 and CDR2: DFQATT and SNEGSKA (reference sequence). V dropped 4 bases and J dropped 7; count of bases not matched to a gene: 5. This CDR3 comprises 13 residues. CDR3 sequence reads: CSAKRLASGELFF. CDR3 coding DNA: TGCAGTGCTAAAAGACTAGCGAGCGGGGAGCTGTTTTTT.

The gene calls are TRBV7-2 and TRBJ2-1; D unresolved. Germline CDR1 SGHTA, CDR2 FQGNSA. CDR3 length: 12 residues. The V gene lost 3 bases and the J gene lost 7 bases, with 7 bases spanning the gap. The CDR3 region is CASSFAENEQFF. DNA of the CDR3: TGTGCCAGCAGCTTCGCCGAGAATGAGCAGTTCTTC.

Here the CDR3 reads CASSLMATGELFF. CDR3 nucleotides: TGCGCCAGCAGCCTCATGGCCACCGGGGAGCTGTTTTTT. V gene TRBV4-3 combines with J gene TRBJ2-2; D remains unclear. Germline lookup yields CDR1 LGHNA and CDR2 YSLEER. The germline V and J ends were trimmed by 4 bases and 4 bases, with 7 bases remaining between them. The CDR3 has 13 amino acids.

The sample holds many counts of this clonotype. The chain joins TRBV20-1 to TRBJ2-3; D may be TRBD2 (5 bases). Germline lookup yields CDR1 DFQATT and CDR2 SNEGSKA (reference sequence). The CDR3 extends over 16 amino acids. V was clipped by 0 bases and J by 0 bases, with 13 bases between them. CDR3 protein: CSARDVLGISTDTQYF. The CDR3 DNA reads as TGCAGTGCTAGAGATGTACTCGGGATTAGCACAGATACGCAGTATTTT.

This clonotype came up a few times. The V gene is TRBV4-3, the J gene TRBJ2-4; 10 nucleotides agree with TRBD1. The germline V gene encodes CDR1 LGHNA and CDR2 YSLEER. The CDR3 spans 17 residues. With 0 bases clipped from V and 9 bases from J, the junction kept 11 bases outside the gene matches. The chain's CDR3 is CASSQEVADRGFSIQYF. In DNA form, the CDR3 reads TGCGCCAGCAGCCAAGAGGTAGCGGACAGGGGGTTTTCCATTCAGTACTTC.

This clonotype has only a few counts. The CDR3 loop is CASRRPGQGNYGYTF. The CDR3 nucleotides are TGTGCCAGCAGAAGACCGGGACAGGGGAACTATGGCTACACCTTC. The V and J genes are TRBV27 and TRBJ1-2; 10 positions match TRBD1. CDR1 and CDR2 (germline): MNHEY, SMNVEV (reference sequence). This CDR3 comprises 15 residues. With V trimmed by 6 bases and J by 2 bases, 6 bases remained unmatched.

In its sample, this clonotype was seen many times. The V and J genes are TRBV10-3 and TRBJ2-7; D is perhaps TRBD1 (5 bases). The CDR3 loop spans 17 amino acids. V was cut by 4 bases and J by 2 bases, with 21 bases left in between. CDR1 is ENHRY, CDR2 SYGVKD, per germline. The CDR3 protein is CAISGTQLLQGTYEQYF. CDR3 sequence (DNA): TGTGCCATCAGTGGAACCCAGTTACTCCAGGGAACCTACGAGCAGTACTTC.

There are a few counts of this clonotype. This chain connects TRBV7-2 to TRBJ2-1; 7 bases map to TRBD1. Germline loops: CDR1 SGHTA, CDR2 FQGNSA. With 2 bases clipped from V and 8 bases from J, the junction kept 12 bases outside the gene matches. CDR3 length: 16 residues. CDR3 DNA sequence: TGTGCCAGCAGCTTAAATGTCAGGGGGATCCGAGATGAGCAGTTCTTC. The encoded protein is CASSLNVRGIRDEQFF.